The 4 T cell receptor beta chains presented below share a single source sample, sequenced in a study of T cells in Graves' hyperthyroidism and ophthalmopathy. The investigators amplified TCR beta CDR3 regions from RNA transcripts. An initial round of RT-PCR targeting the TCR CDR3 relied on the HTBI primer set. TCRdb reprocessed the multiplex PCR reads via MiXCR and lists one record per CDR3 protein. Altogether approximately 500,000 distinct CDR3 sequences are present, about 43% being singletons, with the ten largest covering roughly 7.7%. The specimen was peripheral blood or thyroid tissue (not recorded which). These receptors all stem from a woman under 30 with Graves' hyperthyroidism.

At least ten counts were recorded for this clonotype. V is TRBV6-6 and J is TRBJ1-5, with 8 bases identical to TRBD1. The CDR3 length is 18 residues. Germline CDR1 reads MNHNY; CDR2 reads SVGAGI (reference sequence). Germline trimming cut 7 bases from V and 1 base from J; bases unmatched to any gene: 15. CDR3 coding DNA: TGTGCCAGCAACCTTGGCGGGACAGGAATAAGGAGCAATCAGCCCCAGCATTTT. Translated, it gives CASNLGGTGIRSNQPQHF.

This clonotype was recorded many times. The V call is TRBV12-3 or TRBV12-4, the J call TRBJ2-7; 8 bases align to TRBD1. The V segment lost 5 bases and the J segment 2 bases; nucleotides outside the gene matches: 5. The CDR3 has 14 amino acids. CDR3 residues: CASSRGQDPYEQYF. The CDR3 nucleotides are TGTGCCAGCAGTCGGGGACAGGACCCCTACGAGCAGTACTTC.

The CDR3 DNA reads TGTGCCAGCAGCTTTGAGTTGGGACAGGGAAAGCAGCCCCAGCATTTT. This translates into CASSFELGQGKQPQHF. The rearrangement uses TRBV5-4 and TRBJ1-5, with 9 bases aligning to TRBD1. There are 16 residues in the CDR3. Per the germline V gene, CDR1 is SGHNT and CDR2 is YYREEE (reference sequence). With 2 bases clipped from V and 7 bases from J, the junction kept 10 bases outside the gene matches. Full variable domain (missing parts from reference TRBV5-4 and TRBJ1-5): ETGVTQSPTHLIKTRGQQVTLRCSSQSGHNTVSWYQQALGQGPQFIFQYYREEENGRGNFPPRFSGLQFPNYSSELNVNALELDDSALYLCASSFELGQGKQPQHFGDGTRLSIL.

V is TRBV7-2 and J is TRBJ2-7, with TRBD2 matching over 7 bases. The germline V gene has CDR1 SGHTA and CDR2 FQGNSA. J lost 8 bases, V lost 1 base, and 11 bases had no gene match. The CDR3 has 15 residues. The CDR3 loop reads CASSLGRRSSGKQYF. For the CDR3, the DNA is TGTGCCAGCAGCTTAGGAAGAAGGTCTAGCGGCAAGCAGTACTTC.